This T cell receptor beta chain is drawn from a study of long-term antiretroviral therapy in people with HIV. Findings of the study overall: Diversity remained lower than transplant donor controls, even though it increased after ART. Those clones which expanded before ART made up the dominant part of the repertoire at all time points. Specimen acquisition occurred between 2004 and 2017, potentially under older ART regimens.

It was version v3.0 of the immunoSEQ assay that was run at survey level. Produced via immunoSEQ multiplex PCR; TCRdb's table is partial and in-frame only. The repertoire includes about 16,000 clones, less than 80% of them detected once, and about 15% sits in the top ten. Concerning this clone: Its antigen is currently unknown.

Source: unsorted PBMCs, taken 1.5 years before starting antiretroviral therapy. The sequence derives from a woman between 50 and 59 years old with HIV.

The CDR3 here is CASSKCGGRSETGELFF. The DNA for the CDR3 is TGTGCCAGCAGCAAATGTGGGGGCAGGAGTGAAACCGGGGAGCTGTTTTTT. The chain employs TRBV21-1 and TRBJ2-2; the table names TRBD1, a call not compared with the DNA. TRBV21-1 is reported as a pseudogene. The CDR3 has 17 residues.